This T cell receptor beta chain was obtained from a study of blood T cell repertoires in COVID-19. Libraries were prepared by immunoSEQ multiplex PCR; TCRdb keeps only in-frame clonotypes and omits some of them. The data show more than 100,000 clones, around 87% seen once. The CDR3 extends over 16 amino acids. After removal of 5 bases from V and 2 bases from J, the junction contained 8 bases not matched to a gene. Germline V gives CDR1 SEHNR, CDR2 FQNEAQ (reference sequence). The chain combines TRBV7-9 with TRBJ2-1; the match to TRBD1 covers 8 bases. This sequence was found in a woman aged 65 to 85 with acute or convalescent COVID-19. The source material was peripheral blood. The CDR3 DNA reads as TGTGCCAGCAGCCACCGACAGGGGATCACCTACAATGAGCAGTTCTTC. Encoded protein: CASSHRQGITYNEQFF.